The source of this T cell receptor beta chain is a study of blood T cells in healthy people across ages. Study context: Every two T cells gave about one barcoded beta molecule via template switching. The study, taken as a whole, reports: Older age coincided with a roughly linear decline in TCR beta diversity per million T cells.

This clonotype was observed a few times. Its antigen is as yet unknown. The CDR3 covers 16 residues. CDR1 SGHKS and CDR2 YYEKEE come from the germline V gene (reference sequence). V shed 0 bases and J 2 bases; nucleotides not matched to a gene: 3. For the second PCR, which ran for roughly 6 to 11 cycles, a sample-barcoded 5' primer and a J-beta primer mix were used. Through a template-switch adaptor with 12 random nucleotides, each cDNA molecule received a tag. There were at least 3 million CDR3-containing paired-end reads obtained from each sample. Using its own MiXCR run on the 5' RACE reads, TCRdb lists one record per CDR3 protein. Among over 1,200,000 distinct CDR3 sequences listed, 59% were seen once.

The J gene is TRBJ2-5, the V gene TRBV5-5, with TRBD2 matching 11 bases. Sequenced: blood. The clonotype comes from a man in his late teens or twenties in good health. DNA of the CDR3: TGTGCCAGCAGCTTGGCCCTAGCGGGGGGACAAGAGACCCAGTACTTC. Its protein product is CASSLALAGGQETQYF.